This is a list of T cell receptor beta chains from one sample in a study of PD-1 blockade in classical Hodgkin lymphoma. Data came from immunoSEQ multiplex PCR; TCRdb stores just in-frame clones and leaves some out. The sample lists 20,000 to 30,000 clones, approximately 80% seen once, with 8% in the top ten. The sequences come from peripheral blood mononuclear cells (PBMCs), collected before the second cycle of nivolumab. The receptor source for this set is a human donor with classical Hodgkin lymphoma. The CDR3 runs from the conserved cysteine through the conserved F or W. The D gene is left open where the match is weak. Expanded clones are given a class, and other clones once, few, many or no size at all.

CDR3 protein: CASSLRGRPATNEKLFF
CDR3 DNA: TGCGCCAGCAGCCTCAGGGGGCGCCCCGCAACTAATGAAAAACTGTTTTTT
J gene: TRBJ1-4
V gene: TRBV5-1
D gene: TRBD1
clone size: few

CDR3 protein: CASSRTGLAGEIAEQYF
CDR3 DNA: TGTGCCAGCAGCCGAACCGGACTAGCGGGAGAAATAGCCGAGCAGTACTTC
J gene: TRBJ2-7
V gene: TRBV7-9
D gene: TRBD2
clone size: -

CDR3 protein: CASSQDEWGLANNEQFF
CDR3 DNA: TGCGCCAGCAGCCAAGATGAATGGGGACTAGCGAATAATGAGCAGTTCTTC
J gene: TRBJ2-1
V gene: TRBV4-1
D gene: TRBD2
clone size: -

CDR3 protein: CASSLAAGGSSYEQYF
CDR3 DNA: TGCGCCAGCAGCTTGGCCGCGGGAGGTTCCTCCTACGAGCAGTACTTC
J gene: TRBJ2-7
V gene: TRBV5-1
D gene: TRBD2
clone size: -

CDR3 protein: CASSLQIAAQPQHF
CDR3 DNA: TGTGCCAGCAGCCTACAGATTGCGGCTCAGCCCCAGCATTTT
J gene: TRBJ1-5
V gene: TRBV28
D gene: -
clone size: few

CDR3 protein: CASSQLGLRQETQYF
CDR3 DNA: TGCGCCAGCAGCCAACTTGGACTCCGCCAAGAGACCCAGTACTTC
J gene: TRBJ2-5
V gene: TRBV4-1
D gene: -
clone size: -

CDR3 protein: CASGSTQAGDQPQHF
CDR3 DNA: TGTGCTAGTGGTAGCACCCAGGCCGGTGATCAGCCCCAGCATTTT
J gene: TRBJ1-5
V gene: TRBV12-5
D gene: -
clone size: large

CDR3 protein: CSVATGRASQPQHF
CDR3 DNA: TGCAGCGTGGCGACAGGGCGTGCTTCTCAGCCCCAGCATTTT
J gene: TRBJ1-5
V gene: TRBV29-1
D gene: TRBD1
clone size: few

CDR3 protein: CASSLYGGRNTEAFF
CDR3 DNA: TGTGCCAGCAGCTTATACGGTGGGCGGAACACTGAAGCTTTCTTT
J gene: TRBJ1-1
V gene: TRBV7-3
D gene: -
clone size: -

CDR3 protein: CASSQASSGVEQYF
CDR3 DNA: TGTGCCAGCAGCCAAGCTAGTAGCGGGGTTGAGCAGTACTTC
J gene: TRBJ2-7
V gene: TRBV5-4
D gene: TRBD2
clone size: few

CDR3 protein: CASIPAASYEQYF
CDR3 DNA: TGTGCCAGCATACCAGCGGCCTCCTACGAGCAGTACTTC
J gene: TRBJ2-7
V gene: TRBV2
D gene: -
clone size: medium-sized

CDR3 protein: CATSRQLSTDTQYF
CDR3 DNA: TGTGCCACCTCACGACAGTTAAGCACAGATACGCAGTATTTT
J gene: TRBJ2-3
V gene: TRBV15
D gene: -
clone size: -

CDR3 protein: CASRPAGNYGYTF
CDR3 DNA: TGTGCCAGCAGGCCGGCAGGAAACTATGGCTACACCTTC
J gene: TRBJ1-2
V gene: TRBV6-5
D gene: -
clone size: -

CDR3 protein: CASSLYAAGKETQYF
CDR3 DNA: TGTGCCAGCAGTTTATACGCGGCGGGGAAAGAGACCCAGTACTTC
J gene: TRBJ2-5
V gene: TRBV27
D gene: -
clone size: -

CDR3 protein: CASSESFQPQHF
CDR3 DNA: TGTGCCAGCAGTGAATCATTCCAGCCCCAGCATTTT
J gene: TRBJ1-5
V gene: TRBV2
D gene: -
clone size: -

CDR3 protein: CASSNRGTSREAQFF
CDR3 DNA: TGTGCCAGCAGCAACCGAGGGACTAGCAGAGAGGCGCAGTTCTTC
J gene: TRBJ2-1
V gene: TRBV28
D gene: TRBD2
clone size: few

CDR3 protein: CATIAGPNTGELFF
CDR3 DNA: TGTGCCACCATAGCGGGACCCAACACCGGGGAGCTGTTTTTT
J gene: TRBJ2-2
V gene: TRBV28
D gene: TRBD2
clone size: few

CDR3 protein: CASSSPTGGTTGELFF
CDR3 DNA: TGTGCCAGCAGCTCACCGACAGGGGGTACCACCGGGGAGCTGTTTTTT
J gene: TRBJ2-2
V gene: TRBV7-9
D gene: TRBD1
clone size: -

CDR3 protein: CASRQGETNEQFF
CDR3 DNA: TGTGCGAGTCGGCAGGGCGAGACCAATGAGCAGTTCTTC
J gene: TRBJ2-1
V gene: TRBV27
D gene: -
clone size: -

CDR3 protein: CASSGQQGSYEQYF
CDR3 DNA: TGTGCCAGCAGCGGACAACAGGGATCCTACGAGCAGTACTTC
J gene: TRBJ2-7
V gene: TRBV7-6
D gene: -
clone size: -

CDR3 protein: CANPRGDSGSRFGSTDTQYF
CDR3 DNA: TGTGCCAACCCCCGGGGAGATAGCGGGAGTCGTTTTGGTAGCACAGATACGCAGTATTTT
J gene: TRBJ2-3
V gene: TRBV2
D gene: TRBD2
clone size: few

CDR3 protein: CASSREKSYEQYF
CDR3 DNA: TGTGCCAGCAGTAGGGAGAAAAGCTACGAGCAGTACTTC
J gene: TRBJ2-7
V gene: TRBV6-6
D gene: -
clone size: once

CDR3 protein: CASSLWTANTGELFF
CDR3 DNA: TGTGCCAGCAGCCTCTGGACAGCAAACACCGGGGAGCTGTTTTTT
J gene: TRBJ2-2
V gene: TRBV5-8
D gene: -
clone size: -

CDR3 protein: CASSSNRGLWKFF
CDR3 DNA: TGTGCCAGCAGTTCAAACAGGGGGCTCTGGAAGTTCTTC
J gene: TRBJ2-1
V gene: TRBV28
D gene: TRBD1
clone size: -

CDR3 protein: CASTTWGGDGNQPQHF
CDR3 DNA: TGTGCCAGCACCACTTGGGGGGGGGATGGCAATCAGCCCCAGCATTTT
J gene: TRBJ1-5
V gene: TRBV28
D gene: -
clone size: -

CDR3 protein: CASSFRLSGVPLEQYF
CDR3 DNA: TGTGCCAGCAGTTTTCGTCTTAGCGGGGTCCCTTTGGAGCAGTACTTC
J gene: TRBJ2-7
V gene: TRBV27
D gene: TRBD2
clone size: -

CDR3 protein: CASSYRAGVREQFF
CDR3 DNA: TGTGCCAGCAGTTACCGAGCGGGAGTACGTGAGCAGTTCTTC
J gene: TRBJ2-1
V gene: TRBV6-6
D gene: TRBD2
clone size: -

CDR3 protein: CASSLKGARTDTQYF
CDR3 DNA: TGTGCCAGCAGTTTAAAGGGGGCTAGGACAGATACGCAGTATTTT
J gene: TRBJ2-3
V gene: TRBV27
D gene: TRBD1
clone size: -

CDR3 protein: CASSLALVPTRLTQYF
CDR3 DNA: TGTGCCAGCAGCTTAGCCCTAGTCCCGACGAGGTTGACCCAGTACTTC
J gene: TRBJ2-5
V gene: TRBV7-8
D gene: -
clone size: -

CDR3 protein: CASSHLRGYEQYF
CDR3 DNA: TGCGCCAGCAGCCACCTAAGGGGTTACGAGCAGTACTTC
J gene: TRBJ2-7
V gene: TRBV4-1
D gene: -
clone size: -

CDR3 protein: CASSLNRGETQYF
CDR3 DNA: TGTGCCAGCAGCTTAAACAGGGGGGAGACCCAGTACTTC
J gene: TRBJ2-5
V gene: TRBV7-2
D gene: TRBD1
clone size: -

CDR3 protein: CAIGTPGDEQFF
CDR3 DNA: TGTGCCATCGGGACTCCAGGAGATGAGCAGTTCTTC
J gene: TRBJ2-1
V gene: TRBV10-3
D gene: -
clone size: -

CDR3 protein: CASSVGDRGGQETQYF
CDR3 DNA: TGTGCCAGCAGCGTAGGAGACAGGGGAGGGCAAGAGACCCAGTACTTC
J gene: TRBJ2-5
V gene: TRBV9
D gene: -
clone size: few

CDR3 protein: CASSIFRNTGELFF
CDR3 DNA: TGTGCCAGCAGTATTTTCCGGAACACCGGGGAGCTGTTTTTT
J gene: TRBJ2-2
V gene: TRBV6-1
D gene: -
clone size: -

CDR3 protein: CASSPGQGSSYEQYF
CDR3 DNA: TGTGCTAGCAGCCCTGGACAGGGGTCATCCTACGAGCAGTACTTC
J gene: TRBJ2-7
V gene: TRBV7-7
D gene: TRBD1
clone size: -

CDR3 protein: CASSWPGLAPSGDTGELFF
CDR3 DNA: TGCGCCAGCAGCTGGCCAGGGCTAGCACCCTCGGGGGACACCGGGGAGCTGTTTTTT
J gene: TRBJ2-2
V gene: TRBV5-1
D gene: -
clone size: few

CDR3 protein: CASSEIYGGRGQYF
CDR3 DNA: TGTGCCAGCAGTGAAATATATGGCGGGAGGGGGCAGTATTTT
J gene: TRBJ2-3
V gene: TRBV6-1
D gene: TRBD2
clone size: -

CDR3 protein: CASSVGAYYGYTF
CDR3 DNA: TGTGCCAGTAGTGTAGGGGCCTACTATGGCTACACCTTC
J gene: TRBJ1-2
V gene: TRBV19
D gene: -
clone size: -

CDR3 protein: CASSPRQYTGLVEAFF
CDR3 DNA: TGTGCCAGTAGTCCCCGCCAATATACAGGGCTGGTTGAAGCTTTCTTT
J gene: TRBJ1-1
V gene: TRBV19
D gene: -
clone size: -

CDR3 protein: CASDGRAGETQYF
CDR3 DNA: TGTGCCAGCGACGGGAGGGCCGGAGAGACCCAGTACTTC
J gene: TRBJ2-5
V gene: TRBV28
D gene: TRBD2
clone size: -

CDR3 protein: CASRGQGNTEAFF
CDR3 DNA: TGTGCCAGCAGAGGGCAGGGGAACACTGAAGCTTTCTTT
J gene: TRBJ1-1
V gene: TRBV27
D gene: -
clone size: -

CDR3 protein: CASSLGQGNYGYTF
CDR3 DNA: TGTGCCAGCAGTTTGGGACAGGGTAACTATGGCTACACCTTC
J gene: TRBJ1-2
V gene: TRBV28
D gene: TRBD1
clone size: -

CDR3 protein: CASSGGWQGYEAFF
CDR3 DNA: TGTGCCAGCAGCGGGGGTTGGCAGGGCTACGAAGCTTTCTTT
J gene: TRBJ1-1
V gene: TRBV5-5
D gene: -
clone size: -